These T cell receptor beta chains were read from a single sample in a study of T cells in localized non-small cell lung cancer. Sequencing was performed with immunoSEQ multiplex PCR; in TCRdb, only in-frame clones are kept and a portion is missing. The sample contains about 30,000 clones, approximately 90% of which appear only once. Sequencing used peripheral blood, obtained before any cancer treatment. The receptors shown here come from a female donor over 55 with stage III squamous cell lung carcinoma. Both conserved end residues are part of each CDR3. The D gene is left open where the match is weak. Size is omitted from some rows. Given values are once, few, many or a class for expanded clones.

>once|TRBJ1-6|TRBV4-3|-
CASSQVVTEYNSPLHF
TGCGCCAGCAGCCAAGTGGTGACAGAATATAATTCACCCCTCCACTTT
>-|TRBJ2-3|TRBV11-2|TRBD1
CASSFSAGGADTQYF
TGTGCCAGCAGCTTTTCTGCAGGGGGCGCGGATACGCAGTATTTT
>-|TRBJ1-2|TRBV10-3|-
CAINRGEYNYGYTF
TGTGCCATCAATCGTGGGGAGTACAACTATGGCTACACCTTC
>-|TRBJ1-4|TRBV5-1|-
CASSRDGANEKLFF
TGCGCCAGCAGTCGGGACGGAGCTAATGAAAAACTGTTTTTT
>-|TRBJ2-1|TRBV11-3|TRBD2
CASSIRTSGASSYNEQFF
TGTGCCAGCAGCATAAGGACTAGCGGGGCAAGCTCCTACAATGAGCAGTTCTTC
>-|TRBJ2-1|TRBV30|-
CAWNRTPRSSYNEQFF
TGTGCCTGGAATCGGACCCCTCGTAGCTCCTACAATGAGCAGTTCTTC
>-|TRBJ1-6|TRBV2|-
CASSGDPHSLLHF
TGTGCCAGCAGTGGTGACCCCCATTCACTCCTCCACTTT
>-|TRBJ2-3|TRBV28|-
CASSYQGQSTDTQYF
TGTGCCAGCTCCTATCAGGGCCAGAGCACAGATACGCAGTATTTT
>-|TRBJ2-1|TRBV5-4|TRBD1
CASSYRQGLYNEQFF
TGCGCCAGCAGCTACCGACAGGGGCTCTACAATGAGCAGTTCTTC
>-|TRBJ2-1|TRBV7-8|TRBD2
CASSLVGLAGARYNEQFF
TGTGCCAGCAGCTTAGTGGGACTAGCGGGAGCGCGTTACAATGAGCAGTTCTTC
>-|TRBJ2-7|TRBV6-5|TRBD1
CASSLGQFESSYEQYF
TGTGCCAGCAGTTTGGGACAGTTCGAAAGCTCCTACGAGCAGTACTTC
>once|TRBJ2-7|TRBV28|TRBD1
CASSLLAGTGVYEQYF
TGTGCCAGCAGTTTATTAGCCGGGACAGGGGTCTACGAGCAGTACTTC
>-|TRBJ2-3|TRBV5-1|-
CASSPTGTDTQYF
TGCGCCAGCAGCCCCACAGGCACAGATACGCAGTATTTT
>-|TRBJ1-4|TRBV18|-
CASSGTNEKLFF
TGTGCCAGCTCAGGAACTAATGAAAAACTGTTTTTT
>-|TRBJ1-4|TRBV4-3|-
CASSQNPGPRVELFF
TGCGCCAGCAGCCAAAATCCGGGACCGCGTGTGGAACTGTTTTTT
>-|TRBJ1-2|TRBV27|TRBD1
CARSLLAGGVNGYTF
TGTGCCCGCAGTTTATTGGCAGGGGGAGTGAACGGCTACACCTTC
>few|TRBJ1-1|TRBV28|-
CASSNAGRAFF
TGTGCCAGCAGCAACGCCGGGCGAGCTTTCTTT